Sequencing of this TCR beta chain was carried out in a study of chemoradiotherapy in HPV16-positive cancers. Study as a whole: Functional T-cell assays on a couple of HPV16-positive patients' cells defined candidate HPV-specific clones and common TCR motifs.

This CDR3 has 13 residues. V dropped 3 bases and J dropped 6 bases, with 9 bases sitting between them. Germline V gene sequence: CDR1 MGHRA, CDR2 YSYEKL. In the case of this clone: Antigen: not known.

Study-wide points: In HPV16-positive patients, HPV-responsive T-cell expansion tracked better recurrence-free survival. The functional HPV-specific definition rests on just a couple of HPV16-positive patients.

Repeated repertoire sampling spanned the course of chemoradiotherapy. Measured with immunoSEQ multiplex PCR; TCRdb has only the in-frame clones, and not every one. The data contain more than 20,000 clones, about 90% of them singletons. This sample comprised blood, obtained from a patient who underwent chemoradiotherapy. The chain joins TRBV4-1 to TRBJ1-5; perhaps TRBD1 as D (5 bases). The clonotype was recovered from a human donor with HPV-associated anogenital cancer. The CDR3 DNA is TGCGCCAGCAGCCAGGGACGGGCTCAGCCCCAGCATTTT. This gives the protein CASSQGRAQPQHF.